The 29 T cell receptor beta chains below all came from one sample that was sequenced in a study of blood T cell repertoires in COVID-19 (dated by TCRdb to 2020 to 2022). Libraries were constructed by the immunoSEQ multiplex PCR assay. The source is immuneACCESS, and TCRdb retained only in-frame sequences with V and J called. Part of the clones is not carried over; for the studies checked, unresolved V genes explain less than half of this, and the remainder is unexplained. In this sample the table shows around 260,000 clones, around nine tenths of which occur a single time. The ten top clones hold roughly 10% of the sample. The sequencing sample was made of peripheral blood. The receptors originated from a woman aged 70-85 years with COVID-19, enrolled during active disease.

This clone was picked up one time. This chain uses TRBV18 with TRBJ1-5; no clear D. V dropped 0 bases and J dropped 4 bases, with 4 bases sitting between them. CDR3 length: 13 residues. Looked up from germline, CDR1 is KGHSH and CDR2 is LQKENI. The CDR3 loop is CASSPPENQPQHF. CDR3 in DNA: TGTGCCAGCTCACCACCGGAGAATCAGCCCCAGCATTTT.

This chain uses TRBV28 with TRBJ1-1; D gene uncertain. Germline-derived CDR1 and CDR2 are MDHEN and SYDVKM. The CDR3 consists of 13 residues. V lost 3 bases, J lost 5 bases, and 10 bases lay in between. CDR3 nucleotide sequence: TGTGCCAGCAGTTTTATGAGCGTAACTGAAGCTTTCTTT. It translates to CASSFMSVTEAFF.

The gene calls are TRBV11-1 and TRBJ1-6; D might be TRBD1 (5 bases). Germline V gives CDR1 SGHAT, CDR2 FQDESV (reference sequence). V was clipped by 4 bases and J by 6 bases, with 16 bases between them. The CDR3 consists of 16 residues. The CDR3 DNA follows: TGTGCCAGCAGCTACCTACGGGGGGTTGTTAATTCACCCCTCCACTTT. Protein product: CASSYLRGVVNSPLHF. Full variable domain (outside the CDR3, taken from reference TRBV11-1 and TRBJ1-6): EAEVAQSPRYKITEKSQAVAFWCDPISGHATLYWYRQILGQGPELLVQFQDESVVDDSQLPKDRFSAERLKGVDSTLKIQPAELGDSAMYLCASSYLRGVVNSPLHFGNGTRLTVT.

The chain uses TRBV11-3 and TRBJ2-2; possibly TRBD1 for D (5 bases). Trimming removed 0 bases at V and 3 bases at J, with 8 bases between. CDR1 and CDR2 from the germline V gene are SGHNT and YENEEA. CDR3 length: 15 amino acids. The DNA of the CDR3 is TGTGCCAGCAGCTTAGAGTCAGGGCACACCGGGGAGCTGTTTTTT. Its protein product is CASSLESGHTGELFF.

The chain combines TRBV11-2 with TRBJ2-3, with 8 bases aligning to TRBD1. Germline CDR1 and CDR2: SGHAT and FQNNGV. The CDR3 sequence is 15 residues long. With V trimmed by 0 bases and J by 7 bases, 6 bases remained unmatched. Here the CDR3 DNA reads TGTGCCAGCAGCTTAGAGAGACAGGGGTGGCATACGCAGTATTTT. It specifies CASSLERQGWHTQYF.

Only one count was recorded for this clone. V is TRBV13 and J is TRBJ2-7, with 11 bases that match TRBD2. Germline CDR1 PRHDT, CDR2 FYEKMQ (reference sequence). The CDR3 loop spans 13 amino acids. J was trimmed by 4 bases and V by 6 bases; bases with no gene match: 2. For the CDR3, the DNA is TGTGCCAGCAGACTAGCGGGAGAATACGAGCAGTACTTC. The encoded protein is CASRLAGEYEQYF. Together with reference TRBV13 and TRBJ2-7, the CDR3 gives the full variable domain: AAGVIQSPRHLIKEKRETATLKCYPIPRHDTVYWYQQGPGQDPQFLISFYEKMQSDKGSIPDRFSAQQFSDYHSELNMSSLELGDSALYFCASRLAGEYEQYFGPGTRLTVT.

The J gene is TRBJ2-7, the V gene TRBV5-6; the D is unclear. The CDR3 sequence is 13 residues long. The V gene's germline CDR1 is SGHDT and CDR2 YYEEEE. V was pared by 1 base and J by 2 bases, with 7 bases between. The CDR3 loop is CASSLYTTYEQYF. CDR3 DNA: TGTGCCAGCAGCTTGTACACGACCTACGAGCAGTACTTC.

V is TRBV3-1 (or the pseudogene TRBV3-2) and J is TRBJ1-6; D remains ambiguous. Germline loops: CDR1 LGHDT, CDR2 YNNKEL (reference sequence). The CDR3 has 14 amino acids. V shed 5 bases and J shed 7 bases, with 12 bases lying between them. The CDR3 nucleotides read TGTGCCAGCAGCACCTACCCAATAAATTCACCCCTCCACTTT. Translating gives CASSTYPINSPLHF.

The chain employs TRBV6-6 and TRBJ2-5; 10 bases line up with TRBD2. The CDR3 is 16 amino acids. V lost 2 bases, J lost 2 bases, and 5 bases stayed unmatched. Germline assignment: CDR1 MNHNY and CDR2 SVGAGI (reference sequence). CDR3 bases: TGTGCCAGCAGTTACCCTCAACTAGCGGGACAAGAGACCCAGTACTTC. The encoded protein is CASSYPQLAGQETQYF.

Written as DNA, the CDR3 is TGCGCCAGCAGTTCCGCCGGGACAGGGGTCACCTGGGTTATCACCGGGGAGCTGTTTTTT. It encodes CASSSAGTGVTWVITGELFF. The chain couples TRBV5-1 to TRBJ2-2, with 10 bases fitting TRBD1. The V and J ends lost 5 bases and 4 bases, in that order; junction bases with no gene match: 20. Germline V gene sequence: CDR1 SGHRS, CDR2 YFSETQ. The CDR3 spans 20 residues.

V is TRBV5-1 and J is TRBJ1-1; D gene uncertain. Germline CDR1 reads SGHRS; CDR2 reads YFSETQ. V lost 4 bases to trimming and J lost 3 bases, with 13 bases between them. The CDR3 length is 14 residues. The CDR3 DNA sequence: TGCGCCAGCAGCCGAGGGCAGAGTGACACTGAAGCTTTCTTT. Translating it yields CASSRGQSDTEAFF.

The V gene is TRBV7-2, the J gene TRBJ2-7; no clear D. Germline V gene lookup returns CDR1 SGHTA and CDR2 FQGNSA. The CDR3 has 14 residues. The germline V and J ends were trimmed by 6 bases and 5 bases, with 17 bases remaining between them. CDR3 sequence (DNA): TGTGCCAGCAGACCAACCTCAAGTTGGCACGAGCAGTACTTC. It encodes CASRPTSSWHEQYF.

The V gene is TRBV11-2, the J gene TRBJ2-1; no definite D call. The length of the CDR3 is 13 residues. The V gene lost 1 base and the J gene lost 6 bases, with 7 bases spanning the gap. Germline loops: CDR1 SGHAT, CDR2 FQNNGV. DNA for the CDR3: TGTGCCAGCAGCTTAGGGCTTACCAATGAGCAGTTCTTC. Encoded protein: CASSLGLTNEQFF.

This chain joins TRBV6-1 and TRBJ1-5, with TRBD1 matching 10 bases. J was trimmed by 6 bases and V by 2 bases; bases with no gene match: 7. In germline, CDR1 is MNHNS, CDR2 SASEGT. The length of the CDR3 is 16 residues. The CDR3 sequence is CASSEWDRGSIQPQHF. The CDR3, as DNA: TGTGCCAGCAGTGAATGGGACAGGGGATCAATTCAGCCCCAGCATTTT.

The chain joins TRBV18 to TRBJ1-5; TRBD1 aligns across 7 bases. Per the germline V gene, CDR1 is KGHSH and CDR2 is LQKENI. The CDR3 extends over 15 amino acids. V was pared by 6 bases and J by 3 bases, with 8 bases of the junction left unmatched. The CDR3 nucleotides are TGTGCCAGCTCGCAGGGGGGCGGCTACAATCAGCCCCAGCATTTT. Protein: CASSQGGGYNQPQHF.

The J gene is TRBJ2-7, the V gene TRBV5-4, with 8 bases matching TRBD1. Looked up from germline, CDR1 is SGHNT and CDR2 is YYREEE (reference sequence). Trimming at V came to 4 bases and at J to 5 bases, leaving 11 bases not matched to a gene. This CDR3 comprises 15 residues. The CDR3 spells CASSPVLTGVDEQYF. CDR3 nucleotide sequence: TGTGCCAGCAGCCCAGTTCTGACAGGGGTGGACGAGCAGTACTTC.

CDR3 DNA sequence: TGTGCCACCAGCAGAGATCTGTCGCGTGCAGGGGCTAGGGAAAAACTGTTTTTT. Its translation: CATSRDLSRAGAREKLFF. The chain combines TRBV15 with TRBJ1-4; D possibly corresponds to TRBD1 (6 bases). This CDR3 contains 18 residues. V gave up 0 bases and J gave up 8 bases, with 22 bases separating them. Germline-derived CDR1 and CDR2 are LNHNV and YYDKDF (reference sequence).

The chain carries TRBV5-1 and TRBJ1-2; D remains unclear. Trimming pared 0 bases from V and 6 bases from J, leaving 6 bases between. Germline lookup yields CDR1 SGHRS and CDR2 YFSETQ. The CDR3 runs 12 residues. CDR3 bases: TGCGCCAGCAGCTTGGCAGGTCATGGCTACACCTTC. Protein product: CASSLAGHGYTF. The whole variable domain, remainder taken from reference TRBV5-1 and TRBJ1-2, is KAGVTQTPRYLIKTRGQQVTLSCSPISGHRSVSWYQQTPGQGLQFLFEYFSETQRNKGNFPGRFSGRQFSNSRSEMNVSTLELGDSALYLCASSLAGHGYTFGSGTRLTVV.

The gene calls are TRBV5-1 and TRBJ2-2, with a tentative D call TRBD1 (6 bases). The V gene's germline CDR1 is SGHRS and CDR2 YFSETQ. The CDR3 extends over 15 amino acids. V lost 2 bases and J 1 base, leaving 9 bases between the germline ends. CDR3 DNA sequence: TGCGCCAGCAGCTTAGGCAGGGGGAACACCGGGGAGCTGTTTTTT. Translated, it gives CASSLGRGNTGELFF.

The genes are TRBV4-3 and TRBJ2-3; D uncertain. Trimming removed 5 bases at V and 2 bases at J, with 17 bases between. The CDR3 is made up of 16 amino acids. Germline CDR1 and CDR2: LGHNA and YSLEER. The CDR3 here is CASSKSSAQYTDTQYF. The CDR3 nucleotides are TGCGCCAGCAGCAAAAGCTCCGCACAGTACACAGATACGCAGTATTTT.

This chain uses TRBV9 with TRBJ2-7, with D possibly matching TRBD2 (7 bases). Deletions cut 1 base from V and 2 bases from J, with 16 bases between. The CDR3 is made up of 16 amino acids. Germline V CDR1 and CDR2: SGDLS, YYNGEE. As DNA, the CDR3 is TGTGCCAGCAGCGTAAGTTTTCAGCGGGACACCTACGAGCAGTACTTC. This gives the protein CASSVSFQRDTYEQYF.

This clone was counted a few times. This chain joins TRBV27 and TRBJ2-1; a weak D match, TRBD2 (5 bases). Germline V gene sequence: CDR1 MNHEY, CDR2 SMNVEV (reference sequence). The V and J ends lost 5 bases and 5 bases respectively, with 13 bases between them. The CDR3 sequence is 14 residues long. The CDR3: CASSPSGPDNEQFF. DNA of the CDR3: TGTGCCAGCAGTCCCAGCGGTCCAGACAATGAGCAGTTCTTC.

In its sample, this clone was seen once. The chain joins TRBV4-1 to TRBJ2-5, with 7 bases fitting TRBD1. The junction had 4 bases not matched to a gene; V was cut back by 3 bases and J by 0 bases. Germline assignment: CDR1 MGHRA and CDR2 YSYEKL. This CDR3 comprises 15 residues. The CDR3 nucleotides read TGCGCCAGCAGCCAGCAAGACAGGGACCAAGAGACCCAGTACTTC. Its protein product is CASSQQDRDQETQYF.

The chain links TRBV2 to TRBJ2-1; 11 bases agree with TRBD2. Germline CDR1 is SNHLY and CDR2 is FYNNEI. V shed 6 bases and J 3 bases; nucleotides not matched to a gene: 7. The CDR3 covers 16 residues. CDR3 sequence (DNA): TGTGCCAGCAGGGGGACTAGCGGAGACCGCTACAATGAGCAGTTCTTC. This codes for CASRGTSGDRYNEQFF.

Here the CDR3 reads CSAMSWGRASSYEQYF. In nucleotides, the CDR3 is TGCAGCGCCATGAGCTGGGGCAGGGCGAGCTCCTACGAGCAGTACTTC. The chain couples TRBV29-1 to TRBJ2-7; D possibly corresponds to TRBD1 (5 bases). Germline V lookup: CDR1 SQVTM, CDR2 ANQGSEA. The ends were cut back, 7 bases at V and 0 bases at J, with 22 bases in the middle. This CDR3 spans 16 amino acids.

This rearrangement joins TRBV19 to TRBJ1-1; TRBD1 aligns across 7 bases. V shed 4 bases, J shed 5 bases, and the junction held 16 bases outside the gene matches. This CDR3 has 17 amino acids. Germline CDR1 is LNHDA and CDR2 is SQIVND (reference sequence). CDR3 coding DNA: TGTGCCAGTAGTACTGTTAGGGGGCGCGGAGGAGTGACTGAAGCTTTCTTT. Translating it yields CASSTVRGRGGVTEAFF.

The CDR3 spells CAWSVFNPGGSLQTQYF. Here the CDR3 DNA reads TGTGCCTGGAGTGTATTTAATCCAGGGGGTAGTTTACAGACCCAGTACTTC. The chain is built from TRBV30 and TRBJ2-5, with 7 bases identical to TRBD1. In germline, CDR1 is GTSNPN, CDR2 SVGIG (reference sequence). V lost 0 bases, J lost 6 bases, and 16 bases stayed unmatched. The CDR3 is 17 amino acids.

This clone was detected only once. This rearrangement joins TRBV12-5 to TRBJ2-6; D is uncertain. In germline, CDR1 is LGHNT, CDR2 FRNRAP. The CDR3 is 13 amino acids. Between the trimmed V and J ends, which lost 7 bases and 0 bases, there was a span of 4 bases. CDR3 protein: CASVNSGANVLTF. In DNA, the CDR3 is TGTGCTAGTGTCAACTCTGGGGCCAACGTCCTGACTTTC.

This rearrangement joins TRBV20-1 to TRBJ2-3; the match to TRBD2 covers 14 bases. Trimming removed 3 bases from V and 6 bases from J; junction bases left unmatched: 23. From germline, CDR1 is DFQATT and CDR2 SNEGSKA (reference sequence). This CDR3 comprises 21 residues. The CDR3 coding sequence is TGCAGTGCTAGTTTTAATACCGGGACTAGCGGGAGTCAGGGCAATCAGGATACGCAGTATTTT. This encodes CSASFNTGTSGSQGNQDTQYF.